The 3 T cell receptor beta chains presented below share a single source sample, sequenced in a study of early T cells in non-severe SARS-CoV-2 infection. MiXCR, applied by TCRdb to the 5' RACE reads, yields one record per CDR3 protein. The table includes 50,000 to 65,000 distinct CDR3 sequences, more than 9% detected once. Sample: whole blood. These receptors were collected from an adult who was a healthcare worker with PCR-confirmed SARS-CoV-2 infection or an uninfected control (not recorded which).

CDR3 residues: CASSPTQVTDTQYF. The CDR3 DNA reads TGCGCCAGCAGCCCTACCCAGGTTACAGATACGCAGTATTTT. The chain joins TRBV5-1 to TRBJ2-3; D call uncertain. The CDR3 totals 14 residues. With 4 bases removed from V and 3 bases from J, the gap between germline ends came to 12 bases. Per the germline V gene, CDR1 is SGHRS and CDR2 is YFSETQ.

On this clonotype itself: A far larger clone is a single base away, which makes a read error likely. The chain couples TRBV3-1 to TRBJ2-5; D gene ambiguous. Germline values: CDR1 LGHDT, CDR2 YNNKEL (reference sequence). V lost 5 bases and J lost 1, with 2 bases in between. This CDR3 has 11 amino acids. The CDR3 DNA is TGTGCCAGCAGCATCCAAGAGACCCAGTACTTC. It specifies CASSIQETQYF.

V and J are TRBV5-1 and TRBJ1-1; 8 bases match TRBD1. The CDR3 length is 15 residues. Trimming took 4 bases from V and 4 from J; bases not matched to a gene: 9. CDR1 is SGHRS, CDR2 YFSETQ, per germline. In DNA form, the CDR3 reads TGCGCCAGCAGCGGTTCCGACAGGGGAGGCACTGAAGCTTTCTTT. Protein product: CASSGSDRGGTEAFF.